This T cell receptor (beta chain) comes out of a study of OX40 agonist ivuxolimab in advanced cancers. The germline gives CDR1 SQVTM, CDR2 ANQGSEA. The CDR3 consists of 11 residues. V lost 3 bases, J lost 3 bases, and 6 bases lay in between. Produced via immunoSEQ multiplex PCR; TCRdb's table is partial and in-frame only. The sample shows some 20,000 clones, 86% of them seen only once. Specimen: CD4+ or CD8+ T cells sorted from blood, collected in a trial of the OX40 agonist ivuxolimab. V is TRBV29-1 and J is TRBJ2-7, with no clear D. This sequence originates from an adult with an advanced solid tumor such as melanoma, head and neck, liver or kidney cancer. CDR3 region: CSVEIDYEQYF. The DNA of the CDR3 is TGCAGCGTTGAGATTGACTACGAGCAGTACTTC.